Listed below are T cell receptor beta chains from one sample, sequenced in a study of T cells after yellow fever vaccination. TCRdb re-analysed the 5' RACE reads in MiXCR, keeping a single row per CDR3 protein. Here the sample spans 500,000 to 650,000 distinct CDR3 sequences, approximately 12% being singletons. Sample: PBMCs, taken on the day of the yellow fever booster vaccination. These receptors came from a man under 40 who received the YFV17D yellow fever vaccine. Both conserved end residues are part of each CDR3. D genes are given only for firm matches. Clone size is not always given. Where it is, it says once, few, many or a class for expanded clones.

>TRBV20-1|-|TRBJ2-2|-
TGCAGTGCTAGGGAACTCGGGGCCGGGGAGCTGTTTTTT
CSARELGAGELFF
>TRBV11-1|-|TRBJ2-1|many
TGTGCCAGCAGCTTAAGGGCCAGCCTTAGCGGTACCTACAATGAGCAGTTCTTC
CASSLRASLSGTYNEQFF
>TRBV5-6|-|TRBJ2-5|-
TGTGCCAGCAGCTTTGGGGGAGTCCCGCAAGAGACCCAGTACTTC
CASSFGGVPQETQYF
>TRBV2|TRBD2|TRBJ2-7|-
TGTGCCAGCAGCAGCTATAGCGGGAGCAGAGGGTACGAGCAGTACTTC
CASSSYSGSRGYEQYF
>TRBV20-1|TRBD2|TRBJ2-7|-
TGCTGTGCCAACCCCCCCCCGGGACTAGCGGGAGTTCGTCGCGAGCAGTACTTC
CCANPPPGLAGVRREQYF
>TRBV30|TRBD1|TRBJ2-1|few
TGTGCCTGTCCTGCCAGGGGGAGCGATCGTTCTTCCTACAATGAGCAGTTCTTC
CACPARGSDRSSYNEQFF
>TRBV6-5|-|TRBJ2-3|few
TGTGCCAGCGCCCACAACACAGATACGCAGTATTTT
CASAHNTDTQYF
>TRBV4-2|-|TRBJ2-3|few
TGTGCCAGCAGCCAGGAACCAGACTATTCTAGCACAGATACGCAGTATTTT
CASSQEPDYSSTDTQYF
>TRBV29-1|TRBD2|TRBJ2-2|-
TGCAGCGTTATATTAGCGGGAGTCGGGGAGCTGTTTTTT
CSVILAGVGELFF
>TRBV7-2|TRBD2|TRBJ2-1|few
TGTGCCAGCAGCCTATCTGGGGGGGAGTACTACAATGAGCAGTTCTTC
CASSLSGGEYYNEQFF
>TRBV20-1|-|TRBJ1-4|few
TGCAGTGCTAGAGTCCCGAGCCTAGGGGAGGGTGAAAAACTGTTTTTT
CSARVPSLGEGEKLFF
>TRBV5-6|-|TRBJ2-7|few
TGTGCCAGCAGCTTGGGCGGAGTGAACGAGCAGTACTTC
CASSLGGVNEQYF
>TRBV12-3/TRBV12-4|TRBD1|TRBJ2-3|few
TGTGCCAGCAGTGGCCCGGGACAGGGGGCCTCAGATACGCAGTATTTT
CASSGPGQGASDTQYF
>TRBV28|TRBD1|TRBJ1-1|-
TGTGCCAGCAGGACCAGGGGGCCTGAAGCTTTCTTT
CASRTRGPEAFF
>TRBV4-2|-|TRBJ2-3|-
TGTGCCAGCAGCCGAGACTACAGGGAATGGAGAGATACGCAGTATTTT
CASSRDYREWRDTQYF